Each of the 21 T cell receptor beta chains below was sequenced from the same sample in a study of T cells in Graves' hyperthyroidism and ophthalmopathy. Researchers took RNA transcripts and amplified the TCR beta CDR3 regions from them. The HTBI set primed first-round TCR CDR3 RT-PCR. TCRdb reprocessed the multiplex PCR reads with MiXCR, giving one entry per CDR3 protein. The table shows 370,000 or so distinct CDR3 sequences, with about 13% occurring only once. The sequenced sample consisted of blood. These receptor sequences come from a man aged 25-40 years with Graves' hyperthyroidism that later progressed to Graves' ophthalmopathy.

Here the CDR3 DNA reads TGTGCCAGCTCACTCAGACCGACAGGGACCGGGGAGCTGTTTTTT. It codes for CASSLRPTGTGELFF. The chain links TRBV18 to TRBJ2-2; 7 bases agree with TRBD1. The CDR3 is 15 residues long. The germline gives CDR1 KGHSH, CDR2 LQKENI. The V and J ends lost 4 bases and 5 bases, in that order; junction bases with no gene match: 7. Full variable domain (outside the CDR3, taken from reference TRBV18 and TRBJ2-2): NAGVMQNPRHLVRRRGQEARLRCSPMKGHSHVYWYRQLPEEGLKFMVYLQKENIIDESGMPKERFSAEFPKEGPSILRIQQVVRGDSAAYFCASSLRPTGTGELFFGEGSRLTVL.

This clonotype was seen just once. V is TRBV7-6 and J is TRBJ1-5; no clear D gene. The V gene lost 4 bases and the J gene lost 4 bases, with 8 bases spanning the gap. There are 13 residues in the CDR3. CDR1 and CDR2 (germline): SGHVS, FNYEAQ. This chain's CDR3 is CASSSRMNQPQHF. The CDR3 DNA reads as TGTGCCAGCAGCTCTCGGATGAATCAGCCCCAGCATTTT.

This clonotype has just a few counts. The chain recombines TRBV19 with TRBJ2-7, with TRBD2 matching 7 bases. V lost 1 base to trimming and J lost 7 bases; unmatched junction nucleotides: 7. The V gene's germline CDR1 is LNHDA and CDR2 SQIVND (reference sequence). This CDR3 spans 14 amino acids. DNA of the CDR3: TGTGCCAGTAGTATAGGAGGCCGGGGAGGGGAGCAGTACTTC. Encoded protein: CASSIGGRGGEQYF.

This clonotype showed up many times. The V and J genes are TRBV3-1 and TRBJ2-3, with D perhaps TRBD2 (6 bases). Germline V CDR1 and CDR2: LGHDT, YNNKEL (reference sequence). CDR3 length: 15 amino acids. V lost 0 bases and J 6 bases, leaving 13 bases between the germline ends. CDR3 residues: CASSQEGGEFDTQYF. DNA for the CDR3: TGTGCCAGCAGCCAAGAAGGCGGGGAATTCGATACGCAGTATTTT.

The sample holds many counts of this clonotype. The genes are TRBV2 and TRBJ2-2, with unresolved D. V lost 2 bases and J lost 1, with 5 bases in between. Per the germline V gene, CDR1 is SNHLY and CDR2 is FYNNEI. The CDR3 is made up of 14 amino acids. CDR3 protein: CASSENLNTGELFF. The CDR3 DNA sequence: TGTGCCAGCAGTGAAAACTTGAACACCGGGGAGCTGTTTTTT.

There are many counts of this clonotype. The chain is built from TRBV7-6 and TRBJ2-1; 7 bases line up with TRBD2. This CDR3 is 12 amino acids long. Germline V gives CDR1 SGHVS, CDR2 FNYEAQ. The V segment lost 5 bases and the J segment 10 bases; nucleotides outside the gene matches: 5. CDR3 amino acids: CASSPGLSEQFF. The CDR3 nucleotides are TGTGCCAGCAGCCCGGGACTATCCGAGCAGTTCTTC.

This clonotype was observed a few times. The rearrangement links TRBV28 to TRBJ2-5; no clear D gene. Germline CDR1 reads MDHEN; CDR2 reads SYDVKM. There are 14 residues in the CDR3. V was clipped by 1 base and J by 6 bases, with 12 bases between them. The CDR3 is CASSLYGKGKTQYF. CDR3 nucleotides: TGTGCCAGCAGTTTATATGGGAAGGGAAAGACCCAGTACTTC. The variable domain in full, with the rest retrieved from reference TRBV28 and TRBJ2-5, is DVKVTQSSRYLVKRTGEKVFLECVQDMDHENMFWYRQDPGLGLRLIYFSYDVKMKEKGDIPEGYSVSREKKERFSLILESASTNQTSMYLCASSLYGKGKTQYFGPGTRLLVL.

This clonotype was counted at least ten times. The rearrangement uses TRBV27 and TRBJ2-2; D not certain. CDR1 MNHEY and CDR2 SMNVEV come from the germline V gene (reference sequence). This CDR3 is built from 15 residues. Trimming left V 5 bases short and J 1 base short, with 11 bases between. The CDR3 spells CASSPSVQNTGELFF. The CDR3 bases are TGTGCCAGCAGTCCCAGTGTACAGAACACCGGGGAGCTGTTTTTT.

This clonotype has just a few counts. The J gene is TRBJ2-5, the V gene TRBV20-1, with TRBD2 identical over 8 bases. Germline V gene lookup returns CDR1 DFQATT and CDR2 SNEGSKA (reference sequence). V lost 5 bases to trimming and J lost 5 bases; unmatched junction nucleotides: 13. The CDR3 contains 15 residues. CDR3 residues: CSARPQRGPGETQYF. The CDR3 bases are TGCAGTGCTCGACCCCAGCGGGGGCCAGGGGAGACCCAGTACTTC.

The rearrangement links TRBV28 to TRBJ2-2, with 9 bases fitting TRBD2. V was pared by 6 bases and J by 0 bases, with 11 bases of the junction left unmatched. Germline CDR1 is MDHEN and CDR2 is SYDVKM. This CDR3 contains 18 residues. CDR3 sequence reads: CASSPRGTSSPNTGELFF. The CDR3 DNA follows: TGTGCCAGCAGCCCCAGGGGGACTAGCAGTCCGAACACCGGGGAGCTGTTTTTT.

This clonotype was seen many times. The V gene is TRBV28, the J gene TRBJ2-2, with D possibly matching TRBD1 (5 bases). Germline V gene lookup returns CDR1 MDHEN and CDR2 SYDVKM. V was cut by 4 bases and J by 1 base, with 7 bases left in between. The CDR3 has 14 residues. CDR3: CASSSGQNTGELFF. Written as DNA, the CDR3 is TGTGCCAGCAGTTCTGGACAGAACACCGGGGAGCTGTTTTTT.

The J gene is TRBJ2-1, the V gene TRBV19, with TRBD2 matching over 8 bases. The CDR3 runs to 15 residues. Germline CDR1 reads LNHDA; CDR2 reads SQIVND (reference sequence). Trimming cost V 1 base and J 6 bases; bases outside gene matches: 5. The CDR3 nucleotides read TGTGCCAGTAGTATAGGTAGCGGGGAGCTCAATGAGCAGTTCTTC. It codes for CASSIGSGELNEQFF. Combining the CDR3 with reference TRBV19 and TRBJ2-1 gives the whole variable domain DGGITQSPKYLFRKEGQNVTLSCEQNLNHDAMYWYRQDPGQGLRLIYYSQIVNDFQKGDIAEGYSVSREKKESFPLTVTSAQKNPTAFYLCASSIGSGELNEQFFGPGTRLTVL.

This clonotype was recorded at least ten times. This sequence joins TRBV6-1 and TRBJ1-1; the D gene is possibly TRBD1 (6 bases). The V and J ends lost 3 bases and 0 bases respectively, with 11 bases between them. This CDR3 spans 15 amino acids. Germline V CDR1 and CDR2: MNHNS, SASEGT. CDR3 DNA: TGTGCCAGCAGTGATTACAGGGTTATGAACACTGAAGCTTTCTTT. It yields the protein CASSDYRVMNTEAFF.

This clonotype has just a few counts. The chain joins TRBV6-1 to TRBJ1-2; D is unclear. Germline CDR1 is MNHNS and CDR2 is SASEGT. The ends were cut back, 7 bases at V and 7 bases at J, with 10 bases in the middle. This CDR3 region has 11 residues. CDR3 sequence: CASTNLGGYTF. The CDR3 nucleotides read TGTGCCAGCACAAACCTGGGTGGCTACACCTTC.

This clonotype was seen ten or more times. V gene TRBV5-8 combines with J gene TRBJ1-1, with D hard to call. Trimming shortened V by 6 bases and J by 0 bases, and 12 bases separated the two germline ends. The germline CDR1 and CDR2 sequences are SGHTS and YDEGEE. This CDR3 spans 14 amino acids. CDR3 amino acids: CASTIQPMNTEAFF. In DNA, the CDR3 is TGTGCCAGCACCATACAGCCCATGAACACTGAAGCTTTCTTT. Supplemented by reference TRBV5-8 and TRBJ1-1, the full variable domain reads EAGVTQSPTHLIKTRGQQATLRCSPISGHTSVYWYQQALGLGLQFLLWYDEGEERNRGNFPPRFSGRQFPNYSSELNVNALELEDSALYLCASTIQPMNTEAFFGQGTRLTVV.

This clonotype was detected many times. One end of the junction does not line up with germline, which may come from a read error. The CDR3 bases are TGTGCCAACAGCTTAGCTTTACAGGGCGCTGAAGCTTTCTTT. Amino acids: CANSLALQGAEAFF. This rearrangement joins TRBV11-2 to TRBJ1-1; the D gene is possibly TRBD1 (6 bases). Per germline, CDR1 SGHAT and CDR2 FQNNGV. The CDR3 spans 14 residues.

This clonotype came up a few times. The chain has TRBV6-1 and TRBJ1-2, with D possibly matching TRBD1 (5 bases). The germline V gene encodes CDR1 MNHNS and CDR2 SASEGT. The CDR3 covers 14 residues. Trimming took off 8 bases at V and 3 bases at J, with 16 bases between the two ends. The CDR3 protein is CASERGRDYYGYTF. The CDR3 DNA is TGTGCCAGCGAACGGGGCAGGGACTACTATGGCTACACCTTC.

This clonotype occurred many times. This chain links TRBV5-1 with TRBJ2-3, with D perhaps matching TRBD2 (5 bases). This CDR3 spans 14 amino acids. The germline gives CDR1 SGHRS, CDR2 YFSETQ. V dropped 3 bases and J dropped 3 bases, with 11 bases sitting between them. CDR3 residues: CASSSRTQTDTQYF. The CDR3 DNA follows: TGCGCCAGCAGCTCAAGGACTCAAACAGATACGCAGTATTTT. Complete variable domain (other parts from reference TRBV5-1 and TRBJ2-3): KAGVTQTPRYLIKTRGQQVTLSCSPISGHRSVSWYQQTPGQGLQFLFEYFSETQRNKGNFPGRFSGRQFSNSRSEMNVSTLELGDSALYLCASSSRTQTDTQYFGPGTRLTVL.

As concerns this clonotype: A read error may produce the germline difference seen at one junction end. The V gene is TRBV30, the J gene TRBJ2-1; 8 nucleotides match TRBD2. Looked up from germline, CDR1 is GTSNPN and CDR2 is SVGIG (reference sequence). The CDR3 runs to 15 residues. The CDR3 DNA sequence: TGTGCCTGGAGTGTAATGGCTAGCGGGTACAATGAGCGGTTCTTC. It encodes CAWSVMASGYNERFF.

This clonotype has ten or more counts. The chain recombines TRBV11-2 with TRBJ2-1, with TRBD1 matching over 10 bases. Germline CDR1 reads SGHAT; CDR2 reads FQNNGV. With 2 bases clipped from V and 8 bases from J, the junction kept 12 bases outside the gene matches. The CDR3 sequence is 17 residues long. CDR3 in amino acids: CASSLLRDRGPSDEQFF. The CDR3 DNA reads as TGTGCCAGCAGCTTACTCCGGGACAGGGGACCTTCGGATGAGCAGTTCTTC.

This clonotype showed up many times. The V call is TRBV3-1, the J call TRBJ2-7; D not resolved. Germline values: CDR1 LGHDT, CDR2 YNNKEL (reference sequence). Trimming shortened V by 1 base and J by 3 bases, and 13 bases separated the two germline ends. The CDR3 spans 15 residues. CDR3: CASSQGPADHYEQYF. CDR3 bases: TGTGCCAGCAGCCAAGGGCCGGCGGACCACTACGAGCAGTACTTC.